This passage covers 29 T cell receptor beta chains from one sample sequenced in a study of shared clonotypes between healthy human individuals (TCRdb year 2020). Libraries were built with the immunoSEQ multiplex PCR assay. TCRdb re-hosts the immuneACCESS table, in-frame sequences only. Its copies lack some clones; in the studies checked, an unresolved V gene accounts for under half of them, and the cause for the rest is not known. Here the sample has about 700,000 clones; approximately 79% occur a single time. The ten largest clonotypes hold 1.5% to 2% of the sample. The material sequenced was memory CD4+ T cells sorted from blood. What this sample's cell subset or site label stands for: CD45RA-negative fraction. The receptors were gathered from a young woman in good health.

CDR3 DNA sequence: TGTGCCAGCAGTCCAATTGGGGAGGTTGGCACAGATACGCAGTATTTT. Its translation is CASSPIGEVGTDTQYF. This rearrangement joins TRBV27 to TRBJ2-3, with TRBD2 as a possible D gene (6 bases). CDR1 and CDR2 (germline): MNHEY, SMNVEV (reference sequence). The CDR3 totals 16 residues. Trimming took 5 bases from V and 1 from J, leaving 16 bases between them.

This clone was seen at least ten times. The same CDR3 is also encoded by other DNA sequences in this sample. The chain couples TRBV11-3 to TRBJ2-3; D perhaps matches TRBD1 (6 bases). CDR1 is SGHNT and CDR2 is YENEEA in the germline V gene. Trimming pared 5 bases from V and 0 bases from J, leaving 15 bases between. The CDR3 is 16 amino acids. In DNA, the CDR3 is TGTGCCAGCAGCCTTTCAGGGGCGGCTAGCACAGATACGCAGTATTTT. Translating it yields CASSLSGAASTDTQYF.

This clone was recorded only once. The chain links TRBV6-5 to TRBJ2-7, with a tentative D call TRBD1 (6 bases). Germline V gene lookup returns CDR1 MNHEY and CDR2 SVGAGI. V shed 5 bases and J shed 6 bases, with 8 bases lying between them. The CDR3 consists of 11 residues. For the CDR3, the DNA is TGTGCCAGCAGTACAGGGAGCGAGCAGTACTTC. Its translation: CASSTGSEQYF.

This clone has just one count. The V and J genes are TRBV5-4 and TRBJ2-3; 14 bases line up with TRBD2. V lost 3 bases, J lost 4 bases, and 7 bases stayed unmatched. This CDR3 contains 17 residues. CDR1 and CDR2 (germline): SGHNT, YYREEE (reference sequence). CDR3 amino acids: CASSSGLAGVRADTQYF. The CDR3 DNA reads TGTGCCAGCAGCTCGGGACTAGCGGGAGTCAGGGCAGATACGCAGTATTTT.

The rearrangement links TRBV2 to TRBJ2-7; no clear D gene. This CDR3 contains 14 residues. CDR1 and CDR2 from the germline V gene are SNHLY and FYNNEI. Trimming cost V 5 bases and J 6 bases, with 17 bases left between them. CDR3 DNA: TGTGCCAGCAGTTTCGGACGGGCCGCAAGCGAGCAGTACTTC. It is translated as CASSFGRAASEQYF.

The chain recombines TRBV2 with TRBJ2-2; D is tentatively TRBD1 or TRBD2 (5 bases each). The germline V gene encodes CDR1 SNHLY and CDR2 FYNNEI. V was trimmed by 8 bases and J by 5 bases, leaving 15 bases between them. The CDR3 sequence is 14 residues long. This CDR3 reads CASPAAGQTGELFF. The CDR3 DNA reads as TGTGCCAGCCCAGCGGCAGGACAAACCGGGGAGCTGTTTTTT.

The rearrangement links TRBV28 to TRBJ2-7, with 7 nucleotides matching TRBD1. The CDR3 totals 13 residues. J was trimmed by 6 bases and V by 6 bases; bases with no gene match: 8. Looked up from germline, CDR1 is MDHEN and CDR2 is SYDVKM. Here the CDR3 DNA reads TGTGCCAGCAGGCGACAGGGTGGAGTCGAGCAGTACTTC. Translation: CASRRQGGVEQYF.

On this clone: One end of the junction does not line up with germline, which may come from a read error. The V call is TRBV10-3, the J call TRBJ2-7, with 14 bases lining up with TRBD2. CDR1 is ENHRY and CDR2 is SYGVKD in the germline V gene. This CDR3 has 17 residues. The CDR3 DNA follows: TGTGCCATCAGTGAGGGGACTAGCGGGAGCCCTTCCTCCGAGCAGTACTTC. It specifies CAISEGTSGSPSSEQYF.

This clone was seen once. The CDR3 region has the DNA TGTGCCAGCAGTGAACCCCCCAGAGGCGGCTACACCTTC. Translation gives CASSEPPRGGYTF. The rearrangement joins TRBV6-1 to TRBJ1-2; no clear D. Trimming took 2 bases from V and 8 from J, leaving 12 bases between them. The length of the CDR3 is 13 residues. Germline V gives CDR1 MNHNS, CDR2 SASEGT.

The genes are TRBV19 and TRBJ1-3, with D perhaps matching TRBD1 (5 bases). The germline V gene has CDR1 LNHDA and CDR2 SQIVND (reference sequence). Trimming removed 4 bases from V and 3 bases from J, with 10 bases in between. The CDR3 consists of 14 residues. The CDR3 loop is CASSTQDIGNTIYF. CDR3 in DNA: TGTGCCAGTAGTACTCAGGACATTGGAAACACCATATATTTT.

Only a few counts were recorded for this clone. The chain combines TRBV28 with TRBJ1-2; D may be TRBD1 (6 bases). The CDR3 contains 12 residues. The ends were cut back, 9 bases at V and 2 bases at J, with 10 bases in the middle. CDR1 and CDR2 from the germline V gene are MDHEN and SYDVKM. The CDR3 DNA is TGTGCCAGTGGACAGTTAAACTATGGCTACACCTTC. Amino acids: CASGQLNYGYTF.

This clone was seen only once. This chain connects TRBV5-4 to TRBJ2-3; D tentatively fits TRBD1 or TRBD2 (5 bases each). CDR3 length: 14 residues. The germline gives CDR1 SGHNT, CDR2 YYREEE (reference sequence). V lost 0 bases to trimming and J lost 13 bases, with 18 bases between them. The CDR3 DNA follows: TGTGCCAGCAGCTTGGCCGACGGGACCCTTAAAAAGTATTTT. The encoded protein is CASSLADGTLKKYF.

As to this clone: Other DNA sequences from this sample encode an identical CDR3 as well. The chain employs TRBV2 and TRBJ1-5; D is unresolved. Deletions cut 3 bases from V and 4 bases from J, with 7 bases between. This CDR3 has 13 residues. Germline V CDR1 and CDR2: SNHLY, FYNNEI. The DNA for the CDR3 is TGTGCCAGCAGTGATTCTGGGAATCAGCCCCAGCATTTT. Translated, it gives CASSDSGNQPQHF. Supplemented by reference TRBV2 and TRBJ1-5, the full variable domain reads EPEVTQTPSHQVTQMGQEVILRCVPISNHLYFYWYRQILGQKVEFLVSFYNNEISEKSEIFDDQFSVERPDGSNFTLKIRSTKLEDSAMYFCASSDSGNQPQHFGDGTRLSIL.

V usage is TRBV28 and J usage is TRBJ1-2; D is possibly TRBD1 (5 bases). The ends were cut back, 5 bases at V and 8 bases at J, with 12 bases in the middle. The germline gives CDR1 MDHEN, CDR2 SYDVKM. The CDR3 runs 12 residues. CDR3 in amino acids: CASSLPGPGYTF. DNA for the CDR3: TGTGCCAGCAGTCTCCCGGGGCCCGGCTACACCTTC.

This chain connects TRBV7-8 to TRBJ2-5; tentatively, D is TRBD1 (6 bases). Trimming pared 5 bases from V and 5 bases from J, leaving 15 bases between. Germline CDR1 SGHVS, CDR2 FQNEAQ. The CDR3 is 14 residues long. The CDR3 loop reads CASSPRGNLETQYF. The CDR3 DNA follows: TGTGCCAGCAGCCCGAGGGGGAATCTGGAGACCCAGTACTTC.

The J gene is TRBJ1-2, the V gene TRBV5-5, with D maybe TRBD1 (6 bases). From germline, CDR1 is SGHKS and CDR2 YYEKEE (reference sequence). The CDR3 is made up of 14 amino acids. Trimming removed 1 base from V and 8 bases from J, with 15 bases in between. CDR3 DNA: TGTGCCAGCAGCTTGATGGGGGGCGCACGGGGCTACACCTTC. Residues: CASSLMGGARGYTF. The full variable domain, completed using reference TRBV5-5 and TRBJ1-2, is DAGVTQSPTHLIKTRGQQVTLRCSPISGHKSVSWYQQVLGQGPQFIFQYYEKEERGRGNFPDRFSARQFPNYSSELNVNALLLGDSALYLCASSLMGGARGYTFGSGTRLTVV.

This chain links TRBV29-1 with TRBJ2-1; 9 bases fit TRBD1. The germline gives CDR1 SQVTM, CDR2 ANQGSEA. This CDR3 spans 11 amino acids. With V trimmed by 6 bases and J by 16 bases, 10 bases remained unmatched. The CDR3 DNA sequence: TGCAGCGTGCTCGGACAGGGGAATTTCTTCTTC. Its translation: CSVLGQGNFFF.

This chain connects TRBV19 to TRBJ2-3, with D possibly being TRBD1 (7 bases). The germline CDR1 and CDR2 sequences are LNHDA and SQIVND (reference sequence). The CDR3 has 17 residues. The germline V and J ends were trimmed by 4 bases and 6 bases, with 23 bases remaining between them. CDR3 in amino acids: CASSTKRSGGPWDTQYF. In nucleotides, the CDR3 is TGTGCCAGTAGTACTAAACGTTCAGGGGGGCCCTGGGATACGCAGTATTTT.

A remark on this clone: Other DNA sequences of this sample code for an identical CDR3. The chain is built from TRBV7-9 and TRBJ2-3; no clear D. The CDR3 extends over 11 amino acids. Germline V gene sequence: CDR1 SEHNR, CDR2 FQNEAQ (reference sequence). Trimming took 1 base from V and 6 from J, leaving 2 bases between them. The CDR3, as DNA: TGTGCCAGCAGCTTAGAGGATACGCAGTATTTT. Protein: CASSLEDTQYF.

V gene TRBV15 combines with J gene TRBJ2-1; 8 bases agree with TRBD2. This CDR3 region has 14 residues. V dropped 3 bases and J dropped 4; count of bases not matched to a gene: 2. Germline CDR1 is LNHNV and CDR2 is YYDKDF (reference sequence). CDR3 nucleotide sequence: TGTGCCACCAGCAGGGGACTAGGATACAATGAGCAGTTCTTC. Protein sequence: CATSRGLGYNEQFF.

This rearrangement joins TRBV29-1 to TRBJ2-2; 10 bases fit TRBD2. This CDR3 has 13 amino acids. Looked up from germline, CDR1 is SQVTM and CDR2 is ANQGSEA. The trim removed 7 bases at V and 5 bases at J, leaving 4 bases unmatched. The CDR3 coding sequence is TGCAGCGCTAGCGGGGGCCGTACCGGGGAGCTGTTTTTT. Its translation is CSASGGRTGELFF.

V and J are TRBV7-2 and TRBJ2-1; 9 nucleotides match TRBD2. Germline assignment: CDR1 SGHTA and CDR2 FQGNSA. J lost 8 bases, V lost 1 base, and 6 bases had no gene match. The CDR3 contains 15 residues. The CDR3 loop is CASSLGLAGSHEQFF. The CDR3 DNA reads TGTGCCAGCAGCTTAGGTCTAGCGGGGTCGCATGAGCAGTTCTTC.

V gene TRBV6-4 combines with J gene TRBJ2-7; weak D call: TRBD2 (6 bases). This CDR3 comprises 14 residues. With 6 bases removed from V and 3 bases from J, the gap between germline ends came to 15 bases. Germline V gene sequence: CDR1 MRHNA, CDR2 SNTAGT. The CDR3 reads CASRTDGSGYEQYF. The CDR3 nucleotides are TGTGCCAGCAGGACCGACGGGAGCGGCTACGAGCAGTACTTC.

The rearrangement uses TRBV5-1 and TRBJ2-3, with 9 bases lining up with TRBD2. CDR1 is SGHRS and CDR2 is YFSETQ in the germline V gene. The CDR3 contains 15 residues. The V gene end was trimmed by 0 bases and the J gene end by 5 bases; junction bases not matched to a gene: 4. The CDR3 region has the DNA TGCGCCAGCAGCTTGGCTAGCGGGATGGGAGATACGCAGTATTTT. This encodes CASSLASGMGDTQYF. Full variable domain (remainder filled in from reference TRBV5-1 and TRBJ2-3): KAGVTQTPRYLIKTRGQQVTLSCSPISGHRSVSWYQQTPGQGLQFLFEYFSETQRNKGNFPGRFSGRQFSNSRSEMNVSTLELGDSALYLCASSLASGMGDTQYFGPGTRLTVL.

This sequence joins TRBV4-1 and TRBJ2-3, with D uncertain. The CDR3 is made up of 14 amino acids. The germline gives CDR1 MGHRA, CDR2 YSYEKL. V was clipped by 3 bases and J by 0 bases, with 7 bases between them. CDR3 sequence: CASSHRQSTDTQYF. The CDR3 DNA is TGCGCCAGCAGCCACCGACAAAGCACAGATACGCAGTATTTT.

This rearrangement joins TRBV29-1 to TRBJ2-6; 13 nucleotides line up with TRBD2. Losses at the gene ends were 4 bases for V and 1 base for J; bases not matched to a gene: 7. The CDR3 has 18 residues. The V gene's germline CDR1 is SQVTM and CDR2 ANQGSEA. The CDR3 DNA sequence: TGCAGCGTTGCCGTACTAGCGGGAGGGTATTCTGGGGCCAACGTCCTGACTTTC. It encodes CSVAVLAGGYSGANVLTF.

The V gene is TRBV20-1, the J gene TRBJ2-1; D is unresolved. From germline, CDR1 is DFQATT and CDR2 SNEGSKA (reference sequence). This CDR3 has 11 residues. V dropped 4 bases and J dropped 4 bases, with 5 bases sitting between them. The CDR3 region is CSAIVYNEQFF. The CDR3 DNA reads TGCAGTGCTATCGTATACAATGAGCAGTTCTTC.

CDR3 DNA: TGTGCCAGCAGCTTAACGGAAGGGTATGAGCAGTTCTTC. This sequence encodes CASSLTEGYEQFF. The chain recombines TRBV7-2 with TRBJ2-1; the D is unclear. Germline values: CDR1 SGHTA, CDR2 FQGNSA. Between the trimmed V and J ends, which lost 2 bases and 8 bases, there was a span of 10 bases. This CDR3 spans 13 amino acids. Together with reference TRBV7-2 and TRBJ2-1, the CDR3 gives the full variable domain: GAGVSQSPSNKVTEKGKDVELRCDPISGHTALYWYRQSLGQGLEFLIYFQGNSAPDKSGLPSDRFSAERTGGSVSTLTIQRTQQEDSAVYLCASSLTEGYEQFFGPGTRLTVL.

The rearrangement uses TRBV30 and TRBJ1-1; weak D call: TRBD1 (5 bases). CDR1 is GTSNPN, CDR2 SVGIG, per germline (reference sequence). The CDR3 loop spans 12 amino acids. V was shortened by 3 bases and J by 7 bases, with 12 bases between the two germline ends. The CDR3 DNA sequence: TGTGCCTGGAGAGCTCAGGGTATTGAAGCTTTCTTT. Protein product: CAWRAQGIEAFF.